These 17 T cell receptor beta chains were sequenced from one sample in a study of identical twins. TCRdb fed the 5' RACE reads into MiXCR, producing one record per CDR3 protein. The sample includes some 560,000 distinct CDR3 sequences, nearly 10% seen only once; the top ten take approximately 3%. The sample was also reused in another study, on yellow fever vaccine responses in identical twins.

The sequencing sample was made of PBMCs. These receptors were taken from a woman aged 18-29 years in good health.

The chain has TRBV25-1 and TRBJ2-7, with D perhaps matching TRBD2 (7 bases). V was pared by 7 bases and J by 2 bases, with 15 bases between. The CDR3 runs to 14 residues. Germline V gives CDR1 MGHDK, CDR2 SYGVNS. CDR3 nucleotide sequence: TGTGCCAGCAAGGGGGGGCAAATAACCTACGAGCAGTACTTC. Translation gives CASKGGQITYEQYF.

The table lists this clonotype with many counts. Given the absence of the conserved phenylalanine or tryptophan at the CDR3 end, a read error is likely. Because the CDR3's place on the DNA is in doubt, the DNA is left out and the CDR3 is given as listed by TCRdb. The V call is TRBV6-2 or TRBV6-3, the J call TRBJ2-1; the DNA was not used to check the table's D call, TRBD2. Germline values: CDR1 MNHEY, CDR2 SVGEGT. The CDR3 is 15 amino acids in total, end residues counted. The chain's CDR3 is CASSYSGTSGRAFTI.

The genes are TRBV25-1 and TRBJ2-7, with TRBD2 identical over 10 bases. Germline V gene data show CDR1 as MGHDK and CDR2 as SYGVNS. The CDR3 has 15 amino acids. V was clipped by 2 bases and J by 2 bases; unmatched bases: 3. CDR3 sequence (DNA): TGTGCCAGCAGTGAAACGGGACTAGCGACCTACGAGCAGTACTTC. Translating it yields CASSETGLATYEQYF.

CDR3 bases: TGCAGTGCTAAAAGGGACAGGGGAACTGAAGCTTTCTTT. It translates to CSAKRDRGTEAFF. The chain carries TRBV20-1 and TRBJ1-1; 10 bases fit TRBD1. Germline V gene lookup returns CDR1 DFQATT and CDR2 SNEGSKA (reference sequence). Losses at the gene ends were 4 bases for V and 5 bases for J; bases not matched to a gene: 4. The CDR3 has 13 residues.

The sample holds many counts of this clonotype. This rearrangement joins TRBV5-1 to TRBJ1-4; 7 positions agree with TRBD1. V gave up 4 bases and J gave up 3 bases; unmatched junction bases: 6. Germline V CDR1 and CDR2: SGHRS, YFSETQ. There are 15 residues in the CDR3. The chain's CDR3 is CASSAVGQPNEKLFF. The CDR3 region has the DNA TGCGCCAGCAGCGCGGTGGGACAGCCTAATGAAAAACTGTTTTTT. Full variable domain (remainder filled in from reference TRBV5-1 and TRBJ1-4): KAGVTQTPRYLIKTRGQQVTLSCSPISGHRSVSWYQQTPGQGLQFLFEYFSETQRNKGNFPGRFSGRQFSNSRSEMNVSTLELGDSALYLCASSAVGQPNEKLFFGSGTQLSVL.

The genes are TRBV6-1 and TRBJ2-5; 11 bases map to TRBD2. Germline trimming cut 4 bases from V and 5 bases from J; bases unmatched to any gene: 9. The CDR3 spans 16 residues. Per germline, CDR1 MNHNS and CDR2 SASEGT. CDR3 sequence: CASSALAGGQGETQYF. In DNA, the CDR3 is TGTGCCAGCAGTGCCCTAGCGGGGGGCCAGGGGGAGACCCAGTACTTC.

The rearrangement uses TRBV5-1 and TRBJ2-1, with D perhaps TRBD1 or TRBD2 (6 bases each). The CDR3 has 14 amino acids. From germline, CDR1 is SGHRS and CDR2 YFSETQ. V was shortened by 1 base and J by 5 bases, with 10 bases between the two germline ends. The CDR3 reads CASSLRGADNEQFF. The CDR3 DNA follows: TGCGCCAGCAGCTTGAGGGGGGCTGACAATGAGCAGTTCTTC.

The V call is TRBV10-3, the J call TRBJ2-3, with D possibly called TRBD1 or TRBD2 (5 bases each). Per germline, CDR1 ENHRY and CDR2 SYGVKD. The V end was cut by 7 bases, the J end by 2 bases, with 13 bases between. The CDR3 contains 14 residues. The CDR3 here is CAITQEGTTDTQYF. The CDR3 DNA reads as TGTGCCATCACCCAAGAGGGGACCACAGATACGCAGTATTTT.

The genes are TRBV20-1 and TRBJ2-3; 8 bases fit TRBD2. The CDR3 covers 16 residues. The trim removed 3 bases at V and 6 bases at J, leaving 14 bases unmatched. Germline loops: CDR1 DFQATT, CDR2 SNEGSKA (reference sequence). The CDR3 loop is CSASPVEREFFDTQYF. In DNA, the CDR3 is TGCAGTGCTAGCCCAGTGGAGCGGGAGTTCTTCGATACGCAGTATTTT.

In this sample, this clonotype turned up a few times. Germline is not matched at one junction end, which may reflect a read error. The chain carries TRBV7-9 and TRBJ1-4; D is perhaps TRBD1 (5 bases). The CDR3 has 14 amino acids. CDR1 is SEHNR and CDR2 is FQNEAQ in the germline V gene (reference sequence). CDR3: CASSEGRANEKLFF. In DNA, the CDR3 is TGTGCCAGCAGCGAGGGGAGGGCAAATGAAAAACTGTTCTTT.

This clonotype was observed at least ten times. A read error may produce the germline difference seen at one junction end. The genes are TRBV7-7 and TRBJ2-1; 8 nucleotides match TRBD2. CDR1 SSHAT and CDR2 FNYEAQ come from the germline V gene (reference sequence). The CDR3 totals 15 residues. CDR3 loop: CASSPGLAEYNEQFF. As DNA, the CDR3 is TGTGCTAGCAGCCCCGGACTAGCAGAGTACAATGAGCAGTTCTTC.

This clonotype has a count of ten or more. The chain is built from TRBV7-9 and TRBJ2-1, with D perhaps matching TRBD2 (5 bases). Germline V gives CDR1 SEHNR, CDR2 FQNEAQ (reference sequence). Trimming removed 5 bases at V and 16 bases at J, with 15 bases between. The length of the CDR3 is 11 residues. CDR3 loop: CASSPTTRVFF. The CDR3 DNA sequence: TGTGCCAGCAGCCCAACCACTAGGGTCTTCTTC.

This clonotype occurred a few times. The chain combines TRBV6-2 or TRBV6-3 with TRBJ2-1, with D perhaps TRBD2 (5 bases). The CDR3 is 13 amino acids. Trimming shortened V by 6 bases and J by 3 bases, and 9 bases separated the two germline ends. Germline loops: CDR1 MNHEY, CDR2 SVGEGT. CDR3 nucleotides: TGTGCCAGCAGGGGAGTGAACTACAATGAGCAGTTCTTC. Amino acid sequence: CASRGVNYNEQFF.

This clonotype was observed many times. As the CDR3 is not closed by the conserved phenylalanine or tryptophan, this likely results from a read error. The limits of the CDR3 on the DNA are not certain, so only TCRdb's listed CDR3 is given. CDR3: CASSSLQN. The chain has TRBV7-2 and TRBJ2-7. A total of 8 residues make up the CDR3, ends included. Germline CDR1 is SGHTA and CDR2 is FQGNSA.

This clonotype was seen more than once but under ten times. This chain links TRBV6-1 with TRBJ2-5; no firm D call. This CDR3 is 14 amino acids long. In germline, CDR1 is MNHNS, CDR2 SASEGT. Trimming removed 4 bases at V and 5 bases at J, with 14 bases between. CDR3 sequence reads: CASSAAPPRETQYF. The CDR3 bases are TGTGCCAGCAGTGCAGCCCCACCGAGGGAGACCCAGTACTTC.

This clonotype has ten or more counts. J is TRBJ2-1 and V is TRBV20-1; D is possibly TRBD2 (5 bases). With 6 bases removed from V and 2 bases from J, the gap between germline ends came to 14 bases. Germline lookup yields CDR1 DFQATT and CDR2 SNEGSKA (reference sequence). CDR3 length: 14 amino acids. In DNA, the CDR3 is TGCAGTGCAGCCCGGACTGATACCTACAATGAGCAGTTCTTC. It encodes CSAARTDTYNEQFF.

The chain links TRBV6-1 to TRBJ2-3; 7 positions match TRBD2. V was clipped by 6 bases and J by 0 bases; unmatched bases: 6. The CDR3 has 15 residues. Germline lookup yields CDR1 MNHNS and CDR2 SASEGT. CDR3 in DNA: TGTGCCAGCAGGCCTTTTAGCGGGAGCACAGATACGCAGTATTTT. Protein product: CASRPFSGSTDTQYF.